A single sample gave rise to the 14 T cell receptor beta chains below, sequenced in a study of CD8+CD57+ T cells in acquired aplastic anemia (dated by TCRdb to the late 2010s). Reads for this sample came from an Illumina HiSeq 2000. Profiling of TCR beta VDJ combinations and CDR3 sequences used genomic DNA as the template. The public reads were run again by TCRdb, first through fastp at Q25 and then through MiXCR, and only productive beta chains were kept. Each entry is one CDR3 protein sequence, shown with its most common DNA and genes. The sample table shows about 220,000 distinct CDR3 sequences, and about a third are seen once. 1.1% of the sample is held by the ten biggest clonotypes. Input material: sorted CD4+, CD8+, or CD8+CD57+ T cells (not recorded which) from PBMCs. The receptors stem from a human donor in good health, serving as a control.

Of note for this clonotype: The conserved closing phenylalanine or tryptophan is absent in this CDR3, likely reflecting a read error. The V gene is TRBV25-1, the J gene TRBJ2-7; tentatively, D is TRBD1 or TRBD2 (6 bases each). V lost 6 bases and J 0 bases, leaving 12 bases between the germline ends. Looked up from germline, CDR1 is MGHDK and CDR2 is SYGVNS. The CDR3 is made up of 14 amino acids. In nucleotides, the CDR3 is TGTGCCAGCAGCCCCGGAGGGGGCTCCTACGAGCAGTACCTC. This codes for CASSPGGGSYEQYL.

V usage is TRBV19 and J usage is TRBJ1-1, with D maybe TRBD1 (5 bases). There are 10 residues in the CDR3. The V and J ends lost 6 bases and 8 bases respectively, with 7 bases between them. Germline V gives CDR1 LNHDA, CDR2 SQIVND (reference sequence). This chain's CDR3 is CASREGEAFF. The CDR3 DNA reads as TGTGCCAGTAGAGAGGGGGAAGCTTTCTTT. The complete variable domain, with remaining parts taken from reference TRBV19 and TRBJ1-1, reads DGGITQSPKYLFRKEGQNVTLSCEQNLNHDAMYWYRQDPGQGLRLIYYSQIVNDFQKGDIAEGYSVSREKKESFPLTVTSAQKNPTAFYLCASREGEAFFGQGTRLTVV.

The DNA for the CDR3 is TGTGCCACCAGTGATCTACAGGGACAGGGGTATGGCTACACCTTC. This encodes CATSDLQGQGYGYTF. J is TRBJ1-2 and V is TRBV24-1, with 10 bases identical to TRBD1. Germline assignment: CDR1 KGHDR and CDR2 SFDVKD. V shed 3 bases, J shed 5 bases, and the junction held 5 bases outside the gene matches. The CDR3 loop spans 15 amino acids.

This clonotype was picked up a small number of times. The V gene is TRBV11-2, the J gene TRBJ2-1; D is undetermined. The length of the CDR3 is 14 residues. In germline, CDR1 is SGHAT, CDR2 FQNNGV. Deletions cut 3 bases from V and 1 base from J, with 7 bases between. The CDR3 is CASSFYGSYNEQFF. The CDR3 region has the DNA TGTGCCAGCAGCTTTTACGGGTCCTACAATGAGCAGTTCTTC.

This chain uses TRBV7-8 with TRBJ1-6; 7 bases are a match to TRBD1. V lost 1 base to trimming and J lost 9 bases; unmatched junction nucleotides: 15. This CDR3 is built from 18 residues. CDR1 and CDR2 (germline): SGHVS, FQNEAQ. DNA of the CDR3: TGTGCCAGCAGCTTAGGTCCCTCGCAGGGGGTAGTAGGTTCACCCCTCCACTTT. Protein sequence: CASSLGPSQGVVGSPLHF.

CDR3 sequence reads: CASSALGNTEAFF. The CDR3 nucleotides are TGTGCCAGCAGTGCACTCGGAAACACTGAAGCTTTCTTT. The chain recombines TRBV2 with TRBJ1-1, with D unclear. The CDR3 is 13 amino acids. CDR1 is SNHLY and CDR2 is FYNNEI in the germline V gene. V lost 4 bases to trimming and J lost 2 bases, with 8 bases between them.

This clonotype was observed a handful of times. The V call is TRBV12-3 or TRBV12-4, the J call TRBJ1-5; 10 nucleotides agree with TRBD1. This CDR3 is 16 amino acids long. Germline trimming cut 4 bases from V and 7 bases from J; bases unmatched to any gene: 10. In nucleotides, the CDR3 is TGTGCCAGCAGTTCCCCCGGGACAGGGGCGGGACAGCCCCAGCATTTT. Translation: CASSSPGTGAGQPQHF.

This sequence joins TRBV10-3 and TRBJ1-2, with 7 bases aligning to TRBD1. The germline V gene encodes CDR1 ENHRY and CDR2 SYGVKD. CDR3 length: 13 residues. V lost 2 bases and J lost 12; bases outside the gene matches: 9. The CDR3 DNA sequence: TGTGCCATCAGTGAGGCAGGGGGTGGTGGAAACACCTTC. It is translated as CAISEAGGGGNTF.

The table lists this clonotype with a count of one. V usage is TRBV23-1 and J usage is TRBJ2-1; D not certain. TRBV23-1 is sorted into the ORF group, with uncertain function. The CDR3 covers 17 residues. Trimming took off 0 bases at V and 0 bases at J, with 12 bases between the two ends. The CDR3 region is CASSQSPLISSYNEQFF. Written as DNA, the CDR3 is TGCGCCAGCAGTCAATCTCCTCTGATTAGCTCCTACAATGAGCAGTTCTTC.

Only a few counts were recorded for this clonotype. The CDR3 spells CAWSMGRAEETQYF. The CDR3, as DNA: TGTGCCTGGAGTATGGGGAGGGCCGAGGAGACCCAGTACTTC. V and J are TRBV30 and TRBJ2-5; 7 bases line up with TRBD2. Trimming took 2 bases from V and 5 from J; bases not matched to a gene: 8. Germline V gene sequence: CDR1 GTSNPN, CDR2 SVGIG (reference sequence). CDR3 length: 14 residues. The whole variable domain, filled in from reference TRBV30 and TRBJ2-5, reads SQTIHQWPATLVQPVGSPLSLECTVEGTSNPNLYWYRQAAGRGLQLLFYSVGIGQISSEVPQNLSASRPQDRQFILSSKKLLLSDSGFYLCAWSMGRAEETQYFGPGTRLLVL.

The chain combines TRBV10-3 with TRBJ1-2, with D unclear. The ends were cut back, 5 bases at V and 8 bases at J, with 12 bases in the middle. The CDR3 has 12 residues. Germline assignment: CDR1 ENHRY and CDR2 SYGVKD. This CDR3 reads CAISYSDLGYTF. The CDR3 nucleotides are TGTGCCATCAGTTACTCGGATTTGGGCTACACCTTC.

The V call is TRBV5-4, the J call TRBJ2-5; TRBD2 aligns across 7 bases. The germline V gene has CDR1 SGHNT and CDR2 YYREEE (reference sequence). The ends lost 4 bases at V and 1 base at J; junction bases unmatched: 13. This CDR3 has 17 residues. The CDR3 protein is CASSPGGRLAVQETQYF. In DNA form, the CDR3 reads TGTGCCAGCAGCCCCGGGGGTCGGCTAGCGGTCCAAGAGACCCAGTACTTC.

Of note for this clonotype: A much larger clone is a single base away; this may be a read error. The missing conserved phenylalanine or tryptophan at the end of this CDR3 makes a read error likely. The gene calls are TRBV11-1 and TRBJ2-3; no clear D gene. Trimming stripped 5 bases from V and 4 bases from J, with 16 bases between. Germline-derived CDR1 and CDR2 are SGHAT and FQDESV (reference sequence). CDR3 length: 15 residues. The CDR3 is CASSTPRAGSDTQYL. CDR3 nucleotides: TGTGCCAGCAGCACCCCAAGGGCAGGTTCAGATACGCAGTATCTT.

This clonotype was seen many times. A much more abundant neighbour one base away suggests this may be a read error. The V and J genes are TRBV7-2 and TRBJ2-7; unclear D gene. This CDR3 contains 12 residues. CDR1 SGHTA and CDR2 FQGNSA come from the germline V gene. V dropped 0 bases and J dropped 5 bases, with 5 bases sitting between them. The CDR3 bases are TGTGCCAGCAGCTTAGCCCCCCACGAGCAGTACTTC. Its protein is CASSLAPHEQYF.